The rows below give T cell receptor beta chains drawn from one sample of a study of human T cells and chemical hapten exposure. TCRdb used MiXCR to reprocess the RACE reads, holding one entry per CDR3 protein. This table holds 82,000 or so distinct CDR3 sequences, roughly 13% found once. This sample comprised whole blood, obtained in connection with sensitization to the hapten diphenylcyclopropenone (DPC). The source is a woman aged 45-59 years with alopecia areata. Some clones in this sample may be carry-over from other donors' samples. Both conserved end residues are part of each CDR3. The D gene is left open where the match is weak. Size values are once, few and many counts, or a class for expanded clones, and some rows have none.

size	D	V	J	CDR3	DNA
many	.	TRBV27	TRBJ2-1	CASSVRGPGSPNEQFF	TGTGCCAGCAGCGTACGAGGGCCGGGTAGCCCCAATGAGCAGTTCTTC
.	.	TRBV20-1	TRBJ2-7	CSATGAHEQYF	TGCAGTGCTACAGGTGCCCACGAGCAGTACTTC
few	TRBD1	TRBV6-6	TRBJ1-5	CASSPGTVSNQPQHF	TGTGCCAGCAGCCCCGGGACAGTTAGCAATCAGCCCCAGCATTTT
.	.	TRBV4-2	TRBJ2-3	CASSQNVRDGGPDTQYF	TGTGCCAGCAGCCAAAACGTCCGGGACGGCGGCCCAGATACGCAGTATTTT
many	.	TRBV7-8	TRBJ2-3	CASSRRQITDTQYF	TGTGCCAGCAGCAGAAGACAGATCACAGATACGCAGTATTTT
many	.	TRBV3-1	TRBJ1-6	CASSQEGRYSPLHF	TGTGCCAGCAGCCAAGAGGGGCGATACTCACCCCTCCACTTT
.	TRBD1	TRBV7-8	TRBJ2-7	CASSSTGQGIYF	TGTGCCAGCAGCTCGACGGGACAGGGGATCTACTTC
.	.	TRBV12-3/TRBV12-4	TRBJ1-2	CASSLGLGTNYGYTF	TGTGCCAGCAGTTTGGGTCTGGGAACCAACTATGGCTACACCTTC
few	.	TRBV7-2	TRBJ2-7	CASSLQVGVEQYF	TGTGCCAGCAGCTTACAAGTAGGGGTCGAGCAGTACTTC
few	.	TRBV29-1	TRBJ2-5	CSVVTEETQYF	TGCAGCGTTGTGACTGAGGAGACCCAGTACTTC
many	.	TRBV19	TRBJ2-2	CASSDPGRVVGELFF	TGTGCCAGTAGTGATCCTGGCAGGGTGGTCGGGGAGCTGTTTTTT
.	.	TRBV19	TRBJ2-2	CASRQASWLANTGELFF	TGTGCCAGTAGACAGGCCTCCTGGCTAGCGAACACCGGGGAGCTGTTTTTT
many	TRBD1	TRBV20-1	TRBJ2-1	CSATSPGTAYNEQFF	TGCAGTGCAACTTCACCGGGGACAGCCTACAATGAGCAGTTCTTC
many	.	TRBV19	TRBJ2-1	CASSETLRNEQFF	TGTGCCAGTAGTGAGACCCTTCGGAATGAGCAGTTCTTC
.	TRBD2	TRBV2	TRBJ2-2	CASTTGLGAGELFF	TGTGCCAGCACCACGGGACTAGGGGCCGGGGAGCTGTTTTTT
.	.	TRBV4-2	TRBJ2-1	CASSQDFGYNEQFF	TGTGCCAGCAGCCAAGATTTCGGTTACAATGAGCAGTTCTTC
.	.	TRBV4-1	TRBJ2-7	CASSRSLGSEQYF	TGCGCCAGCAGCCGGTCTCTAGGGTCCGAGCAGTACTTC
many	TRBD2	TRBV7-6	TRBJ2-2	CASSLVAGVIRELFF	TGTGCCAGCAGCTTAGTAGCGGGAGTAATCCGGGAGCTGTTTTTT
.	TRBD1	TRBV12-3/TRBV12-4	TRBJ1-5	CASSSGTGNQPQHF	TGTGCCAGCAGTTCAGGGACAGGTAATCAGCCCCAGCATTTT
.	.	TRBV5-4	TRBJ2-3	CASSLDVDTDTQYF	TGTGCCAGCAGCTTGGACGTAGACACAGATACGCAGTATTTT
.	.	TRBV12-3/TRBV12-4	TRBJ1-5	CASSSPNQPQHF	TGTGCCAGCAGTTCACCGAATCAGCCCCAGCATTTT
many	TRBD2	TRBV27	TRBJ2-3	CASSLGLAGVRKTDTQYF	TGTGCCAGCAGTTTAGGACTAGCGGGAGTTCGAAAGACAGATACGCAGTATTTT
.	.	TRBV20-1	TRBJ1-5	CSAPPGQDSNQPQHF	TGCAGTGCTCCCCCGGGGCAGGATAGCAATCAGCCCCAGCATTTT
few	TRBD1	TRBV18	TRBJ1-5	CASSYEGQGALSNQPQHF	TGTGCCAGCTCTTATGAGGGACAGGGGGCCCTTAGCAATCAGCCCCAGCATTTT
many	TRBD2	TRBV20-1	TRBJ2-1	CSARGGLAENSYNEQFF	TGCAGTGCTAGAGGAGGACTAGCGGAAAACTCCTACAATGAGCAGTTCTTC
.	.	TRBV20-1	TRBJ2-3	CSAHPGDTQYF	TGCAGTGCTCACCCTGGGGATACGCAGTATTTT
many	.	TRBV5-1	TRBJ2-3	CASSNTDTQYF	TGCGCCAGCAGCAACACAGATACGCAGTATTTT
many	.	TRBV15	TRBJ2-3	CATSRETRGDTQYF	TGTGCCACCAGCAGAGAAACACGGGGGGATACGCAGTATTTT
many	.	TRBV20-1	TRBJ2-3	CSACPSVSTDTQYF	TGCAGTGCTTGTCCGTCGGTTAGCACAGATACGCAGTATTTT
many	.	TRBV20-1	TRBJ1-2	CSARGLNYGYTF	TGCAGTGCTAGGGGCCTTAACTATGGCTACACCTTC
many	.	TRBV2	TRBJ2-1	CASSDNLWGNEQFF	TGTGCCAGCAGTGACAACCTTTGGGGTAATGAGCAGTTCTTC
.	.	TRBV29-1	TRBJ2-7	CSVVPDGSYEQYF	TGCAGCGTTGTACCGGACGGATCCTACGAGCAGTACTTC
many	.	TRBV5-1	TRBJ2-7	CASSLGSGPSGAYEQYF	TGCGCCAGCAGCTTGGGGTCTGGACCCAGCGGTGCCTACGAGCAGTACTTC
many	TRBD1	TRBV12-3/TRBV12-4	TRBJ1-1	CASSLRQGINTEAFF	TGTGCCAGCAGTCTTCGACAGGGAATAAACACTGAAGCTTTCTTT
many	.	TRBV27	TRBJ2-7	CASSRSVFLLDEQYF	TGTGCCAGCAGTCGAAGCGTCTTCTTATTAGACGAGCAGTACTTC
many	TRBD2	TRBV7-8	TRBJ2-3	CASSPRLAGGTSVDDTQYF	TGTGCCAGCAGCCCCCGACTAGCGGGAGGCACGTCCGTTGACGATACGCAGTATTTT
many	TRBD2	TRBV11-2	TRBJ2-1	CASSPSGPGGSYNEQFF	TGTGCCAGCAGCCCGAGCGGACCGGGAGGGTCCTACAATGAGCAGTTCTTC
few	TRBD2	TRBV3-1	TRBJ2-2	CASSQVFSGKETGELFF	TGTGCCAGCAGCCAAGTTTTTAGCGGGAAAGAGACCGGGGAGCTGTTTTTT
many	TRBD1	TRBV18	TRBJ1-3	CASSTTQGTTGNTIYF	TGTGCCAGCTCAACCACACAGGGGACTACTGGAAACACCATATATTTT
.	TRBD2	TRBV20-1	TRBJ2-1	CSAGVGTRDNEQFF	TGCAGTGCTGGAGTCGGGACTAGAGACAATGAGCAGTTCTTC
.	.	TRBV6-2/TRBV6-3	TRBJ2-7	CASSYSNRVDYEQYF	TGTGCCAGCAGTTACTCGAATCGGGTAGACTACGAGCAGTACTTC
.	TRBD1	TRBV5-1	TRBJ1-1	CASRETGRNTEAFF	TGCGCCAGCCGTGAGACAGGGAGGAACACTGAAGCTTTCTTT
few	.	TRBV7-9	TRBJ2-2	CASSLNSWGEPANTGELFF	TGTGCCAGCAGCTTAAATTCATGGGGTGAGCCAGCGAACACCGGGGAGCTGTTTTTT
.	.	TRBV25-1	TRBJ1-1	CATIMNTEAFF	TGTGCCACCATTATGAACACTGAAGCTTTCTTT
many	TRBD1	TRBV7-6	TRBJ2-3	CASSLVTGGAGTDTQYF	TGTGCCAGCAGCTTGGTGACAGGGGGCGCCGGCACAGATACGCAGTATTTT
.	TRBD1	TRBV28	TRBJ2-6	CASRQGGAGANVLTF	TGTGCCAGCAGGCAAGGGGGCGCCGGGGCCAACGTCCTGACTTTC
many	TRBD2	TRBV29-1	TRBJ2-2	CSPNRTSGNQCTGELFF	TGCAGCCCCAACAGGACTAGCGGGAATCAGTGCACCGGGGAGCTGTTTTTT
.	.	TRBV3-1	TRBJ2-3	CASSQVDTQYF	TGTGCCAGCAGCCAAGTAGATACGCAGTATTTT
.	.	TRBV18	TRBJ2-6	CASSRAGTSSGANVLTF	TGTGCCAGCTCACGCGCCGGGACAAGCTCTGGGGCCAACGTCCTGACTTTC
few	.	TRBV6-6	TRBJ2-5	CASSYSAGAGQETQYF	TGTGCCAGCAGTTACTCGGCGGGGGCCGGCCAAGAGACCCAGTACTTC
many	TRBD1	TRBV20-1	TRBJ1-6	CSGGDRDNSPLHF	TGCAGTGGGGGGGACAGGGATAATTCACCCCTCCACTTT
.	.	TRBV20-1	TRBJ2-2	CSARPGRINTGELFF	TGCAGTGCTAGACCGGGACGCATAAACACCGGGGAGCTGTTTTTT
many	.	TRBV6-6	TRBJ1-2	CASSSTGSNYGYTF	TGTGCCAGCAGTAGCACAGGATCTAACTATGGCTACACCTTC